A single sample is the source of the 22 T cell receptor beta chains below, sequenced in a study of blood T cell repertoires in COVID-19 (dated by TCRdb to the early 2020s). To prepare the library, the immunoSEQ multiplex PCR assay was applied. Here the immuneACCESS table is served through TCRdb, limited to in-frame sequences with V and J called. Missing clones are a known gap in these copies; in checked studies unresolved V genes cover under half, and the rest lacks a known reason. This sample gives around 210,000 clones in total; 70% to 90% of them show up just once. The ten largest clones represent 15% to 20% of the sample. The sequenced sample consisted of peripheral blood. Receptors were obtained from a middle-aged man with COVID-19, enrolled during active disease.

This chain connects TRBV20-1 to TRBJ1-1; 7 bases agree with TRBD1. Germline V gene sequence: CDR1 DFQATT, CDR2 SNEGSKA (reference sequence). After removal of 6 bases from V and 8 bases from J, the junction contained 6 bases not matched to a gene. The CDR3 covers 11 residues. The chain's CDR3 is CSAARTGEAFF. The CDR3 coding sequence is TGCAGTGCGGCACGGACAGGAGAAGCTTTCTTT.

The chain carries TRBV7-9 and TRBJ1-5, with unresolved D. The CDR3 has 13 residues. Germline CDR1 and CDR2: SEHNR and FQNEAQ (reference sequence). Trimming shortened V by 3 bases and J by 4 bases, and 7 bases separated the two germline ends. CDR3 coding DNA: TGTGCCAGCAGCTTTAGCTTGAATCAGCCCCAGCATTTT. Translating gives CASSFSLNQPQHF.

The chain combines TRBV19 with TRBJ1-2, with TRBD1 matching 9 bases. The germline CDR1 and CDR2 sequences are LNHDA and SQIVND (reference sequence). The CDR3 spans 14 residues. V shed 4 bases and J 6 bases; nucleotides not matched to a gene: 6. CDR3 region: CASSRLGTGNGYTF. In DNA form, the CDR3 reads TGTGCCAGTAGTAGACTCGGGACAGGGAATGGCTACACCTTC.

The gene calls are TRBV5-1 and TRBJ2-5, with TRBD2 matching 10 bases. Trimming at V came to 4 bases and at J to 1 base, leaving 7 bases not matched to a gene. In germline, CDR1 is SGHRS, CDR2 YFSETQ. This CDR3 region has 16 residues. The CDR3 sequence is CASSALASGGQETQYF. The CDR3 DNA sequence: TGCGCCAGCAGCGCACTCGCTAGCGGGGGCCAAGAGACCCAGTACTTC.

This clone was counted a single time. The J gene is TRBJ2-1, the V gene TRBV19, with 14 nucleotides matching TRBD2. Germline loops: CDR1 LNHDA, CDR2 SQIVND (reference sequence). The CDR3 has 19 amino acids. V lost 7 bases and J lost 1; bases outside the gene matches: 12. The CDR3, as DNA: TGTGCCAGTACCCAAAGGGGGGGGACTAGCGGGAGTTCCTACAATGAGCAGTTCTTC. This translates into CASTQRGGTSGSSYNEQFF.

The chain is built from TRBV11-2 and TRBJ2-1; TRBD2 matches 10 bases. CDR3 length: 16 amino acids. CDR1 and CDR2 (germline): SGHAT, FQNNGV. Trimming cost V 2 bases and J 0 bases; bases outside gene matches: 1. CDR3 nucleotides: TGTGCCAGCAGCTTAATAGCGGGGGGCTCCTACAATGAGCAGTTCTTC. It codes for CASSLIAGGSYNEQFF.

The chain links TRBV9 to TRBJ2-1; 13 positions match TRBD2. V lost 3 bases, J lost 8 bases, and 11 bases stayed unmatched. The CDR3 contains 17 residues. Germline V gives CDR1 SGDLS, CDR2 YYNGEE. CDR3 amino acids: CASSGLAGGRLGDEQFF. In DNA form, the CDR3 reads TGTGCCAGCAGCGGACTAGCGGGGGGCCGCCTTGGGGATGAGCAGTTCTTC.

The chain joins TRBV7-9 to TRBJ1-4, with D possibly matching TRBD1 (6 bases). There are 17 residues in the CDR3. Germline V lookup: CDR1 SEHNR, CDR2 FQNEAQ (reference sequence). Trimming left V 5 bases short and J 2 bases short, with 18 bases between. The CDR3 spells CASSTQAEGETNEKLFF. The CDR3, as DNA: TGTGCCAGCAGCACCCAAGCCGAGGGGGAGACTAATGAAAAACTGTTTTTT.

The chain links TRBV5-1 to TRBJ1-1; weak D call: TRBD1 (5 bases). Between the trimmed V and J ends, which lost 0 bases and 8 bases, there was a span of 8 bases. Germline CDR1 and CDR2: SGHRS and YFSETQ. This CDR3 spans 12 amino acids. The CDR3 bases are TGCGCCAGCAGCTTGGATCGGACAGAAGCTTTCTTT. Protein product: CASSLDRTEAFF.

The chain links TRBV5-1 to TRBJ1-2; D is ambiguous. CDR3 length equals 14 residues. Germline V CDR1 and CDR2: SGHRS, YFSETQ. With 2 bases removed from V and 2 bases from J, the gap between germline ends came to 10 bases. The CDR3 DNA sequence: TGCGCCAGCAGCTTTTCGACAACCAACTATGGCTACACCTTC. It encodes CASSFSTTNYGYTF. Complete variable domain (other parts from reference TRBV5-1 and TRBJ1-2): KAGVTQTPRYLIKTRGQQVTLSCSPISGHRSVSWYQQTPGQGLQFLFEYFSETQRNKGNFPGRFSGRQFSNSRSEMNVSTLELGDSALYLCASSFSTTNYGYTFGSGTRLTVV.

As for this clone: A junction end diverges from the germline sequence, so it may reflect a read error. The rearrangement joins TRBV4-1 to TRBJ1-2; possible D gene TRBD1, 5 bases. The CDR3 contains 12 residues. The germline CDR1 and CDR2 sequences are MGHRA and YSYEKL. CDR3 in amino acids: CASSEELGQGRF. As DNA, the CDR3 is TGCGCCAGCAGCGAAGAGTTGGGTCAGGGCCGCTTC.

This chain joins TRBV7-2 and TRBJ1-5; TRBD1 might be the D (6 bases). This CDR3 is built from 16 residues. V lost 1 base and J 0 bases, leaving 10 bases between the germline ends. The germline V gene has CDR1 SGHTA and CDR2 FQGNSA. The CDR3 spells CASSLGQDYSNQPQHF. Written as DNA, the CDR3 is TGTGCCAGCAGCTTAGGACAGGATTATAGCAATCAGCCCCAGCATTTT.

This chain connects TRBV5-4 to TRBJ2-5, with D perhaps matching TRBD1 (6 bases). The V and J ends lost 3 bases and 2 bases respectively, with 11 bases between them. Germline values: CDR1 SGHNT, CDR2 YYREEE (reference sequence). The CDR3 runs to 14 residues. CDR3 nucleotides: TGTGCCAGCAGCTCTACAGGGAAACAAGAGACCCAGTACTTC. This translates into CASSSTGKQETQYF.

DNA for the CDR3: TGTGCCAGCAGGGGAGAACTTGTGGGCTATGGCTACACCTTC. It is translated as CASRGELVGYGYTF. This sequence joins TRBV2 and TRBJ1-2; the D is unclear. CDR1 is SNHLY, CDR2 FYNNEI, per germline. The CDR3 totals 14 residues. The ends were cut back, 6 bases at V and 4 bases at J, with 15 bases in the middle. The variable domain in full, with the rest retrieved from reference TRBV2 and TRBJ1-2, is EPEVTQTPSHQVTQMGQEVILRCVPISNHLYFYWYRQILGQKVEFLVSFYNNEISEKSEIFDDQFSVERPDGSNFTLKIRSTKLEDSAMYFCASRGELVGYGYTFGSGTRLTVV.

The CDR3: CATTQGSAYGYTF. In DNA form, the CDR3 reads TGTGCCACCACACAGGGGAGTGCCTATGGCTACACCTTC. The chain uses TRBV19 and TRBJ1-2; 7 bases line up with TRBD1. The V segment lost 10 bases and the J segment 4 bases; nucleotides outside the gene matches: 9. The CDR3 extends over 13 amino acids. Germline assignment: CDR1 LNHDA and CDR2 SQIVND (reference sequence).

V gene TRBV29-1 combines with J gene TRBJ1-1; D gene ambiguous. The V and J ends lost 8 bases and 0 bases respectively, with 13 bases between them. CDR1 SQVTM and CDR2 ANQGSEA come from the germline V gene. The CDR3 length is 13 residues. The CDR3 bases are TGCAGCTCAGATACTAACATGAACACTGAAGCTTTCTTT. Translating it yields CSSDTNMNTEAFF.

This clone occurred once. V and J are TRBV16 and TRBJ2-7; TRBD2 matches 13 bases. V shed 2 bases, J shed 4 bases, and the junction held 2 bases outside the gene matches. Germline CDR1 KGHSY, CDR2 FQNENV. The CDR3 sequence is 15 residues long. The CDR3 here is CASSQLLAGGYEQYF. In nucleotides, the CDR3 is TGTGCCAGCAGCCAACTACTAGCGGGAGGGTACGAGCAGTACTTC.

The V and J genes are TRBV5-1 and TRBJ2-3; TRBD1 agrees at 7 bases. There are 16 residues in the CDR3. Germline CDR1 reads SGHRS; CDR2 reads YFSETQ. Germline trimming cut 1 base from V and 5 bases from J; bases unmatched to any gene: 10. Here the CDR3 reads CASSLRDRALGDTQYF. The CDR3 DNA reads TGCGCCAGCAGCTTGCGAGACAGGGCATTGGGAGATACGCAGTATTTT.

The V and J genes are TRBV2 and TRBJ2-1; perhaps TRBD2 as D (7 bases). The CDR3 loop spans 14 amino acids. Germline CDR1 reads SNHLY; CDR2 reads FYNNEI. V lost 7 bases, J lost 5 bases, and 15 bases lay in between. CDR3 protein: CASTPRGAHNEQFF. Written as DNA, the CDR3 is TGTGCCAGCACACCACGGGGGGCTCACAATGAGCAGTTCTTC.

This clone was observed a handful of times. The V and J genes are TRBV7-3 and TRBJ2-3; a possible D gene is TRBD1 (6 bases). This CDR3 is 16 amino acids long. V was shortened by 3 bases and J by 2 bases, with 15 bases between the two germline ends. Germline CDR1 reads SGHTA; CDR2 reads FQGTGA. The CDR3 bases are TGTGCCAGCAGCTTGGGCAGGGGCCCAAACACAGATACGCAGTATTTT. Amino acid sequence: CASSLGRGPNTDTQYF.

The V gene is TRBV9, the J gene TRBJ2-3; TRBD1 matches 8 bases. CDR3 length equals 17 residues. Germline lookup yields CDR1 SGDLS and CDR2 YYNGEE. V dropped 3 bases and J dropped 2; count of bases not matched to a gene: 11. CDR3 nucleotides: TGTGCCAGCAGCGCCTATCTAGGACAGGGTCCCACAGATACGCAGTATTTT. The encoded protein is CASSAYLGQGPTDTQYF.

Only a few counts were recorded for this clone. At the DNA level, this CDR3 is encoded by other sequences in the same sample as well. The gene calls are TRBV7-9 and TRBJ2-3; unclear D gene. Germline V gives CDR1 SEHNR, CDR2 FQNEAQ (reference sequence). This CDR3 is built from 14 residues. The V end lost 3 bases, the J end lost 1 base, and 8 bases lay between the germline ends. The CDR3, as DNA: TGTGCCAGCAGCTTGGTTTCGGGCACAGATACGCAGTATTTT. Its translation is CASSLVSGTDTQYF.